This is a list of T cell receptor beta chains from one sample in a study of blood T cell repertoires in COVID-19. Here immunoSEQ multiplex PCR was the method, and the copy in TCRdb shows in-frame clones only, minus some. The table includes about 38,000 clones, around four fifths detected once. The sample comprised peripheral blood. All receptors come from a middle-aged man with active COVID-19. Each CDR3 is given with its conserved first and last residue. A D gene is named only where the DNA matches it firmly. Expanded clones get a size class; other rows say once, few or many, or leave the size out.

.	.	TRBV28	TRBJ1-2	TGTGCCAGCAGTTTCCGGGGACTCTATGGCTACACCTTC	CASSFRGLYGYTF
.	.	TRBV11-3	TRBJ2-3	TGTGCCAGCAGCAAAGGGACTAGCACAGATACGCAGTATTTT	CASSKGTSTDTQYF
.	.	TRBV19	TRBJ1-4	TGTGCCAGTAGTATCAGGGCGCAAAATGAAAAACTGTTTTTT	CASSIRAQNEKLFF
.	TRBD1	TRBV10-3	TRBJ1-1	TGTGCCACCCAGGACAGGCTCAACACTGAAGCTTTCTTT	CATQDRLNTEAFF
.	.	TRBV5-1	TRBJ2-2	TGCGCCAGCAGCCCCGGGACAACAAACACCGGGGAGCTGTTTTTT	CASSPGTTNTGELFF
.	TRBD2	TRBV5-4	TRBJ2-3	TGTGCCAGCAGCCAGGGTTTAGCGGGGGGGGATACGCAGTATTTT	CASSQGLAGGDTQYF
.	.	TRBV5-1	TRBJ2-5	TGCGCCAGCAGCTTGGCCAGGAACCAAGAGACCCAGTACTTC	CASSLARNQETQYF
.	TRBD2	TRBV4-1	TRBJ2-1	TGCGCCAGCAGCCAAGAAGTTAGCGGGGGGGTTAATGAGCAGTTCTTC	CASSQEVSGGVNEQFF
once	TRBD1	TRBV6-4	TRBJ2-7	TGTGCCAGAGAGACAGGGGGCCTCTACGAGCAGTACTTC	CARETGGLYEQYF
.	TRBD1	TRBV28	TRBJ1-4	TGTGCCAGCAAGCCGGGACAGGGAAGGGAAAAACTGTTTTTT	CASKPGQGREKLFF
.	TRBD1	TRBV11-2	TRBJ1-4	TGTGCCAGCAGCTCGCGGGACAGGGGGCTAGGACTGTTTTTT	CASSSRDRGLGLFF
.	TRBD1	TRBV19	TRBJ1-5	TGTGCCAGTAGTTTAGGACAGGGACATCAGCCCCAGCATTTT	CASSLGQGHQPQHF
.	.	TRBV2	TRBJ2-2	TGTGCCAGCAGGGAGTGGAACACCGGGGAGCTGTTTTTT	CASREWNTGELFF
.	.	TRBV19	TRBJ2-5	TGTGCCAGTAGTATAGTTCTAGCAGAGACCCAGTACTTC	CASSIVLAETQYF
.	.	TRBV19	TRBJ1-1	TGTGCCAGTCAATTCCAGCGTGAAGCTTTCTTT	CASQFQREAFF
.	.	TRBV5-8	TRBJ1-1	TGTGCCAGCAGCCTCGACGGTGGAGGGAACACTGAAGCTTTCTTT	CASSLDGGGNTEAFF
few	.	TRBV18	TRBJ2-7	TGTGCCAGCTCACCAGGGGAGTGGTCCTACGAGCAGTACTTC	CASSPGEWSYEQYF
.	TRBD1	TRBV5-4	TRBJ1-3	TGTGCCAGCAGCTGGTCGACAGGGGGATTTGGAAACACCATATATTTT	CASSWSTGGFGNTIYF
few	TRBD1	TRBV3-1/TRBV3-2	TRBJ2-3	TGTGCCAGCAGCTACCCGCAGGGGGCGCAGGGAGATACGCAGTATTTT	CASSYPQGAQGDTQYF
.	.	TRBV7-9	TRBJ1-1	TGTGCCAGCAGCCCCTCGGGGATGGCTTTCTTT	CASSPSGMAFF
.	.	TRBV7-2	TRBJ2-3	TGTGCCAGCAGCTCCGGGGAGTGGGGGGGCCGAGGAGATACGCAGTATTTT	CASSSGEWGGRGDTQYF
.	TRBD2	TRBV5-1	TRBJ2-1	TGCGCCAGCAGCTTGGTTGCGGGGGGCTCTTTAGGGCAGTTCTTC	CASSLVAGGSLGQFF
few	TRBD1	TRBV12-5	TRBJ2-7	TGTGCTAGTGGTTTGAGAAGGGACAGGAACTACGAGCAGTACTTC	CASGLRRDRNYEQYF
.	TRBD2	TRBV5-1	TRBJ2-1	TGCGCCAGCAGACTGACTAGCGGGAGCTCCTACAATGAGCAGTTCTTC	CASRLTSGSSYNEQFF
.	.	TRBV4-1	TRBJ2-1	TGCGCCAGCAGCCAAGAGGAGGCGTACAATGAGCAGTTCTTC	CASSQEEAYNEQFF
few	.	TRBV5-5	TRBJ1-5	TGTGCCAGCAGCTTTCTCATTCTAGGTCAGCCCCAGCATTTT	CASSFLILGQPQHF
.	.	TRBV10-3	TRBJ2-1	TGTGCCATCAGGGAAGCGGGCCCCCTCTACAATGAGCAGTTCTTC	CAIREAGPLYNEQFF
.	.	TRBV11-3	TRBJ2-2	TGTGCCAGCAGCTCCCGTGGTAGTCAGGGAACCGGGGAGCTGTTTTTT	CASSSRGSQGTGELFF
.	TRBD1	TRBV3-1/TRBV3-2	TRBJ1-5	TGTGCCAGCAGCCAAGGCGGGACAGATCAGCCCCAGCATTTT	CASSQGGTDQPQHF
.	TRBD2	TRBV19	TRBJ2-7	TGTGCCAGTACCTCACTAGCGGGGGGCGACGAGCAGTACTTC	CASTSLAGGDEQYF
few	.	TRBV2	TRBJ2-2	TGTGCCAGCAGCAATTACAGGAACACCGGGGAGCTGTTTTTT	CASSNYRNTGELFF
.	TRBD2	TRBV5-1	TRBJ2-5	TGCGCCAGCAGCTTGGAGACTAGCGGGGGGTCTCAAGAGACCCAGTACTTC	CASSLETSGGSQETQYF
.	TRBD2	TRBV10-3	TRBJ2-1	TGTGCCACTAAACTAGCGGGGGCCGACAATGAGCAGTTCTTC	CATKLAGADNEQFF
.	TRBD2	TRBV5-1	TRBJ2-7	TGCGCCAGCAGCCGCCTGGGAGGGGACCTCTCCTACGAGCAGTACTTC	CASSRLGGDLSYEQYF
.	TRBD1	TRBV14	TRBJ2-7	TGTGCCAGCAGCCAAGTGACCAGGGGGTCGGAGCAGTACTTC	CASSQVTRGSEQYF
.	.	TRBV28	TRBJ1-1	TGTGCCAGCAGTTCCCCAGACAGGAACACTGAAGCTTTCTTT	CASSSPDRNTEAFF
.	.	TRBV19	TRBJ1-4	TGTGCCAGTAGACCCATCGGGGTGCCTAATGAAAAACTGTTTTTT	CASRPIGVPNEKLFF
.	TRBD2	TRBV28	TRBJ2-1	TGTGCCAGCTTCCCTCCTAGCGGCGGCTCCTACAATGAGCAGTTCTTC	CASFPPSGGSYNEQFF
.	TRBD1	TRBV2	TRBJ2-7	TGTGCCAGCAGTGAAATGGGACAGACCTACGAGCAGTACTTC	CASSEMGQTYEQYF